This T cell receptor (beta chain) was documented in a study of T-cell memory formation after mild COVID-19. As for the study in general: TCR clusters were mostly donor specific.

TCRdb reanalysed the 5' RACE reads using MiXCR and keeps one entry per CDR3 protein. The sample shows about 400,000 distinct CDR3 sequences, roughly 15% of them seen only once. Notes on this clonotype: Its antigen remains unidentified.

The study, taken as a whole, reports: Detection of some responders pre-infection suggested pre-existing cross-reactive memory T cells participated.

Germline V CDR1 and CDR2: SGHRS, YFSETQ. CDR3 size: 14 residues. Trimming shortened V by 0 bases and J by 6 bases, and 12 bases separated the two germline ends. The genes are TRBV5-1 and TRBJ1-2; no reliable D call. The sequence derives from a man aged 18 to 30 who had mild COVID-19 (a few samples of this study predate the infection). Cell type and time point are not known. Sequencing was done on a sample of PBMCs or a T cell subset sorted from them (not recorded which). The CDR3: CASSLGWGSDGYTF. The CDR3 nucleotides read TGCGCCAGCAGCTTGGGGTGGGGATCCGATGGCTACACCTTC.